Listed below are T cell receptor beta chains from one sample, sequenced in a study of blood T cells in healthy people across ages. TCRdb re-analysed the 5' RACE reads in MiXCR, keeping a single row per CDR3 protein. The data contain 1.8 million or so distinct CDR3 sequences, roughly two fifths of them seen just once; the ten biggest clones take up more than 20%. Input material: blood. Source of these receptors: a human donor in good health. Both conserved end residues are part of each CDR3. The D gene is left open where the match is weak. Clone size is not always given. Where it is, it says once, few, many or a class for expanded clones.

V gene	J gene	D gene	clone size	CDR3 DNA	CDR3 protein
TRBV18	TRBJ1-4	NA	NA	TGTGCCAGCTCTTCAAGGACAGCTTCTAGTGAAAAACTGTTTTTT	CASSSRTASSEKLFF
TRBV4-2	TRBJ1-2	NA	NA	TGTGCCAGCAGCCAAGATCGGGACAACTATGGCTACACCTTC	CASSQDRDNYGYTF
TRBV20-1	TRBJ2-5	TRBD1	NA	TGCAGTGCTAGTTCGGGACAGGGTATGTGGGAGCAGTACTTC	CSASSGQGMWEQYF
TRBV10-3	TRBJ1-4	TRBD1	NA	TGTACCATCAGTGAGGCACCGGGACAGGGAGAAAAACTGTTTTTT	CTISEAPGQGEKLFF
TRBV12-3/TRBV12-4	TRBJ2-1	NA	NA	TGTGCCAGCAGTTTCCCGGACAGACCCTACAATGAGCAGTTCTTC	CASSFPDRPYNEQFF
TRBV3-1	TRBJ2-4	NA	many	TGTGCCAGCAGCCAAGATTTGGTAGCCGAGGGAAACATTCAGTACTTC	CASSQDLVAEGNIQYF
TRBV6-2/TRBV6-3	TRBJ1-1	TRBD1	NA	TGTGCCAGCAGTTACGAGACAGGGGGAACTCTACGGCCTGAAGCTTTCTTT	CASSYETGGTLRPEAFF
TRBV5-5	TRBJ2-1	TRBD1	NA	TGTGCCAGCAGTCGACCGGGACAGGGGTACAATGAGCAGTTCTTC	CASSRPGQGYNEQFF
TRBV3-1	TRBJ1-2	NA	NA	TGTGCCAGCAGCCAAGGAATGGCAGGACATGGCTACACCTTC	CASSQGMAGHGYTF
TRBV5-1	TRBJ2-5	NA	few	TGCGCCAGCAGCAACCCGACGGGGGATCGGGAGACCCAGTACTTC	CASSNPTGDRETQYF